The clone carrying this T cell receptor beta chain was seen many times. Its antigen is as yet unknown. The record originates from a study of T-cell reconstitution after alpha-beta-depleted transplantation in children. This CDR3 is built from 16 residues. V lost 4 bases and J lost 1; bases outside the gene matches: 8. The germline CDR1 and CDR2 sequences are MNHEY and SVGAGI. General study results and limits: T cells produced anew were the main source of T-cell counts and diversity one year after transplant. Reports say that about two months after transplant, the alpha-beta T cells came out of several hundred graft clones that had expanded. Recipient T cells and thymic progenitors that survived were the source of the high TCRbeta diversity seen at day 60 in some patients.

The authors prepared the TCRbeta library with unique molecular identifiers. TCRdb re-derived calls from the PCR reads in MiXCR, one entry per CDR3 protein. The sample consists of around 700,000 distinct CDR3 sequences, approximately 14% of them appearing once. The rearrangement links TRBV6-5 to TRBJ2-3; 7 bases match TRBD1. The TCR comes from a girl between 2 and 10 years old with congenital amegakaryocytic thrombocytopenia, due to receive a stem cell transplant. The sample consisted of PBMCs, taken before TCRalphabeta/CD19-depleted stem cell transplant. CDR3 region: CASSSQGESGTDTQYF. The DNA of the CDR3 is TGTGCCAGCAGTTCCCAGGGGGAGTCTGGCACAGATACGCAGTATTTT.